This T cell receptor beta chain was recovered during a study of beta chain features in type 1 diabetes. Expressed TCRB transcripts were sequenced because the isolated RNA had all been reverse transcribed beforehand. Clones were sequenced by immunoSEQ multiplex PCR, and TCRdb holds only the in-frame ones, with some missing. This table holds hundreds of thousands of clones, around 13% found once. The germline gives CDR1 SNHLY, CDR2 FYNNEI. The V end was cut by 6 bases, the J end by 3 bases, with 12 bases between. This CDR3 has 14 amino acids. The chain combines TRBV2 with TRBJ1-5; D gene ambiguous. The sequence came from a man aged 18-30 years in good health. Sequenced input: naive CD4+ T cells from blood. The CDR3 here is CASRANSDNQPQHF. For the CDR3, the DNA is TGTGCCAGCAGGGCGAACAGTGACAATCAGCCCCAGCATTTT.